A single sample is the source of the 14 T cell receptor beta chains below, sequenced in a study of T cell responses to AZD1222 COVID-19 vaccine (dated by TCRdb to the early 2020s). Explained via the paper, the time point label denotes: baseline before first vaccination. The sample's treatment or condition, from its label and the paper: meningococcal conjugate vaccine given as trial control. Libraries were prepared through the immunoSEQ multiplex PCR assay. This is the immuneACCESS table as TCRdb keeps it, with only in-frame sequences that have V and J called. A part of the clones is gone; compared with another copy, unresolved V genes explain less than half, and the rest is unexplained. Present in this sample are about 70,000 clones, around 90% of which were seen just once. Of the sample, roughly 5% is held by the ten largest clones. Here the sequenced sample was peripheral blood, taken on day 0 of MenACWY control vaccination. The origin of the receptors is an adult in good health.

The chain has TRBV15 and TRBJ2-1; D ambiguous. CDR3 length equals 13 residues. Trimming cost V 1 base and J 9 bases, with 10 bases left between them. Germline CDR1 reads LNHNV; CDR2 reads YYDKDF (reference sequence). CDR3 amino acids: CATSRGPVGEQFF. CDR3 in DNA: TGTGCCACCAGCAGAGGTCCCGTCGGTGAGCAGTTCTTC.

CDR3 sequence reads: CASSPSSKTNSPLHF. The CDR3, as DNA: TGTGCCAGCTCACCCTCCAGCAAAACAAATTCACCCCTCCACTTT. V usage is TRBV18 and J usage is TRBJ1-6; D call uncertain. Trimming stripped 3 bases from V and 7 bases from J, with 13 bases between. Germline values: CDR1 KGHSH, CDR2 LQKENI. This CDR3 is 15 amino acids long.

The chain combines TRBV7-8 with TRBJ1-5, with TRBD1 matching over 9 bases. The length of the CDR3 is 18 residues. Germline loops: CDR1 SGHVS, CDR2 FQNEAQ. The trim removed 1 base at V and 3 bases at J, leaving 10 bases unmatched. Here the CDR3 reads CASSLVRQGEGVNQPQHF. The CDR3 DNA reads TGTGCCAGCAGCTTAGTAAGACAGGGGGAAGGGGTCAATCAGCCCCAGCATTTT.

The CDR3 reads CASSQGLVRAETQYF. The CDR3 coding sequence is TGTGCCAGTAGTCAGGGACTAGTGAGGGCAGAGACCCAGTACTTC. The chain has TRBV19 and TRBJ2-5; 8 bases line up with TRBD2. Germline CDR1 is LNHDA and CDR2 is SQIVND (reference sequence). V dropped 5 bases and J dropped 4; count of bases not matched to a gene: 9. The CDR3 runs to 15 residues.

The CDR3 sequence: CASAPGLAGTDTQYF. The CDR3 nucleotides are TGTGCTAGTGCCCCAGGACTAGCGGGCACAGATACGCAGTATTTT. This sequence joins TRBV12-5 and TRBJ2-3, with 10 bases matching TRBD2. The V gene's germline CDR1 is LGHNT and CDR2 FRNRAP. The CDR3 is 15 amino acids. J was trimmed by 1 base and V by 7 bases; bases with no gene match: 5. The entire variable domain, with the rest obtained from reference TRBV12-5 and TRBJ2-3, is as follows: DARVTQTPRHKVTEMGQEVTMRCQPILGHNTVFWYRQTMMQGLELLAYFRNRAPLDDSGMPKDRFSAEMPDATLATLKIQPSEPRDSAVYFCASAPGLAGTDTQYFGPGTRLTVL.

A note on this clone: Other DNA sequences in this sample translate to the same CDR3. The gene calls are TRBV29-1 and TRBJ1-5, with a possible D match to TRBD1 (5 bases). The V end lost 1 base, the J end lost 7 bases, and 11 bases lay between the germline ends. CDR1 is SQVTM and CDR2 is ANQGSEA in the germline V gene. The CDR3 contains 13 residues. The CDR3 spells CSVEGRAGQPQHF. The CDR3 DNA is TGCAGCGTTGAAGGCAGGGCAGGCCAGCCCCAGCATTTT.

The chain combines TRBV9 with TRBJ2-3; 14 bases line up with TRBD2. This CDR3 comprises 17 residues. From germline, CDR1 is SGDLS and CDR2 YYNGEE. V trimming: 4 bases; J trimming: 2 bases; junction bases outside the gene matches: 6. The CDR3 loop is CASSSGLAGGFTDTQYF. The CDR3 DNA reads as TGTGCCAGCAGCTCTGGACTAGCGGGGGGTTTCACAGATACGCAGTATTTT.

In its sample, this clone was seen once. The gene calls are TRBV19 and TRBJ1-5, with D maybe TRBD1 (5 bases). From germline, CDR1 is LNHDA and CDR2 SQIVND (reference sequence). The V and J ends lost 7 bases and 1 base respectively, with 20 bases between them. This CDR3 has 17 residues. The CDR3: CASNPGPEKRSNQPQHF. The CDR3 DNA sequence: TGTGCCAGTAATCCAGGGCCCGAAAAGAGGAGCAATCAGCCCCAGCATTTT.

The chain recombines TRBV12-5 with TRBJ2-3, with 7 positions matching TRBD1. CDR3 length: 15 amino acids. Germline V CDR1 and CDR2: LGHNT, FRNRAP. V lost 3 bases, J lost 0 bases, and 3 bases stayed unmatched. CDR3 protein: CASGLGDSSTDTQYF. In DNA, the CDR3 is TGTGCTAGTGGTTTAGGGGACAGTAGCACAGATACGCAGTATTTT.

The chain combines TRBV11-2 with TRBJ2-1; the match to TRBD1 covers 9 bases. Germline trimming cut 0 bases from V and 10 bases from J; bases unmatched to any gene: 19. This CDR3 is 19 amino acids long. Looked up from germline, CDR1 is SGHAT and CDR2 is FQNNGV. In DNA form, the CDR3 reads TGTGCCAGCAGCTTAGATCTCTTCCAGACAGGGGGAACCCCGGGGGAGCAGTTCTTC. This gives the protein CASSLDLFQTGGTPGEQFF.

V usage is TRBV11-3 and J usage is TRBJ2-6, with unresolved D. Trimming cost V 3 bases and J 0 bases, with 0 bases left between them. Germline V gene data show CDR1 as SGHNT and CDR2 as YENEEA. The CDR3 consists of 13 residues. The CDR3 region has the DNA TGTGCCAGCAGCTTCTCTGGGGCCAACGTCCTGACTTTC. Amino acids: CASSFSGANVLTF. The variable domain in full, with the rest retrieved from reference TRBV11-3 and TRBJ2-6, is EAGVVQSPRYKIIEKKQPVAFWCNPISGHNTLYWYLQNLGQGPELLIRYENEEAVDDSQLPKDRFSAERLKGVDSTLKIQPAELGDSAVYLCASSFSGANVLTFGAGSRLTVL.

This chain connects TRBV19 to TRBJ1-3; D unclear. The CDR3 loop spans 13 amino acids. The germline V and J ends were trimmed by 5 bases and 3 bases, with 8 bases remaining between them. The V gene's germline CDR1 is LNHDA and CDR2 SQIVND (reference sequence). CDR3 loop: CASSLTSGNTIYF. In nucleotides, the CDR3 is TGTGCCAGTAGTTTGACAAGTGGAAACACCATATATTTT. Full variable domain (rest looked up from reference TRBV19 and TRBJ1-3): DGGITQSPKYLFRKEGQNVTLSCEQNLNHDAMYWYRQDPGQGLRLIYYSQIVNDFQKGDIAEGYSVSREKKESFPLTVTSAQKNPTAFYLCASSLTSGNTIYFGEGSWLTVV.

The CDR3 DNA reads TGTGCCAGCAGCCAAGAACCCCTTCTCACCTCTGGAAACACCATATATTTT. This codes for CASSQEPLLTSGNTIYF. V and J are TRBV4-2 and TRBJ1-3; D gene unclear. This CDR3 comprises 17 residues. Looked up from germline, CDR1 is LGHNA and CDR2 is YNFKEQ. The V gene lost 0 bases and the J gene lost 0 bases, with 12 bases spanning the gap.

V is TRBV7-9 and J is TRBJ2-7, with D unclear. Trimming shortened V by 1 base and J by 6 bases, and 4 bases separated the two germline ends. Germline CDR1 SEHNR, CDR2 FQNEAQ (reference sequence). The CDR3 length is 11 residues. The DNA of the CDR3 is TGTGCCAGCAGCTTAGTGGGCGAGCAGTACTTC. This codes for CASSLVGEQYF.